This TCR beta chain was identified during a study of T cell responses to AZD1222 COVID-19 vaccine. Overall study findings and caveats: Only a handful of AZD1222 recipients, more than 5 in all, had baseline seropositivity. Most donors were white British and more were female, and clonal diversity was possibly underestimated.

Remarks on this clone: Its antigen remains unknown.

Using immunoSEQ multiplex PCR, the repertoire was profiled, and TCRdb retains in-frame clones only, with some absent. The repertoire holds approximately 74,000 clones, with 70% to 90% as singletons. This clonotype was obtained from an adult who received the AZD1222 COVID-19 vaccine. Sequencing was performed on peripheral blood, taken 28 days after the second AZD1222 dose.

Here the CDR3 reads CASSSLLLYGYTF. As DNA, the CDR3 is TGTGCCAGTAGTTCGCTCCTCCTCTATGGCTACACCTTC. The V and J genes are TRBV19 and TRBJ1-2; no clear D gene. CDR1 is LNHDA, CDR2 SQIVND, per germline (reference sequence). Trimming took off 5 bases at V and 4 bases at J, with 11 bases between the two ends. CDR3 length: 13 residues.